This T cell receptor (beta chain) comes out of a study of T cell responses to AZD1222 COVID-19 vaccine. Findings and caveats of the study: Distributed over spike, vaccine-associated CD4 TCRs predominated at 160-218 and 743-854.

Method: immunoSEQ multiplex PCR; TCRdb's copy keeps in-frame clones and lacks some. This table holds 130,000 to 150,000 clones, 85% to 95% found once. About this clone: What it binds is unknown.

The clonotype originates from an adult in good health. Sequenced material: peripheral blood, taken on day 0 of AZD1222 vaccination.

CDR3 residues: CASSPGALREKLFF. The DNA for the CDR3 is TGTGCCAGCAGCCCGGGGGCATTGAGAGAAAAACTGTTTTTT. The chain combines TRBV3-1 (or the pseudogene TRBV3-2) with TRBJ1-4, with D perhaps matching TRBD1 (6 bases). Per germline, CDR1 LGHDT and CDR2 YNNKEL (reference sequence). Trimming cost V 4 bases and J 8 bases, with 14 bases left between them. This CDR3 is 14 amino acids long.